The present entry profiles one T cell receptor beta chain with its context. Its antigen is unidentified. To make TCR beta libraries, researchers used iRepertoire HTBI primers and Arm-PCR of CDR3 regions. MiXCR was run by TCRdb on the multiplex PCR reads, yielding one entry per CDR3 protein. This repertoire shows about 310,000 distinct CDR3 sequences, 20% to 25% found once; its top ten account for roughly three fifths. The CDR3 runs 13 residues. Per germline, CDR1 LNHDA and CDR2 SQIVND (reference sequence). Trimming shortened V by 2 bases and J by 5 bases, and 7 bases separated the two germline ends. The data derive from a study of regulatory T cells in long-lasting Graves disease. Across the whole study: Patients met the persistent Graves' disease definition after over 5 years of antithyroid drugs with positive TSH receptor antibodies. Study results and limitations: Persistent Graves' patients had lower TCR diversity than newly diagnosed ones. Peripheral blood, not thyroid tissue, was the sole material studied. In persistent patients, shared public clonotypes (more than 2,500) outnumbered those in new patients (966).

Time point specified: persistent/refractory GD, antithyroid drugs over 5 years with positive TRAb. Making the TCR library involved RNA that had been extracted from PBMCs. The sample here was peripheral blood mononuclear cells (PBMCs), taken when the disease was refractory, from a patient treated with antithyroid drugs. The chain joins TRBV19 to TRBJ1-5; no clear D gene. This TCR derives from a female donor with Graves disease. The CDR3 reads CASSITSDQPQHF. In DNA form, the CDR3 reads TGTGCCAGTAGTATAACGAGCGATCAGCCCCAGCATTTT.